Each of the 10 T cell receptor beta chains below was sequenced from the same sample in a study of human T cells and chemical hapten exposure (dated by TCRdb to 2020 to 2022). Per the publication, the time point label means: patch test 2, 6 weeks after DPC sensitization. What the treatment or condition label conveys for this sample: therapeutic diphenylcyclopropenone sensitization with weekly scalp DPC. Total RNA was extracted from unfractionated whole blood that had been collected in Tempus Blood RNA tubes. The protocol used for the library was RACE. Sequencing used a NextSeq 500. TCRdb ran its own pipeline on the public reads, namely fastp trimming at Q25 and MiXCR clone calling, and kept in-frame beta chains. Rows are unified per CDR3 protein, each entry keeping the most common DNA and genes. This sample comprises roughly 43,000 distinct CDR3 sequences, approximately 9.5% of them detected only once. The top ten clonotypes cover around 14% of the sample.

The input for sequencing was whole blood, taken in connection with sensitization to the hapten diphenylcyclopropenone (DPC). The origin of the receptors is a woman aged 25 to 39 with alopecia areata. Some clones in this sample may be carry-over from other donors' samples.

There are a few counts of this clonotype. The chain has TRBV9 and TRBJ2-7, with 7 bases identical to TRBD2. The CDR3 sequence is 12 residues long. Germline CDR1 and CDR2: SGDLS and YYNGEE. Trimming removed 4 bases from V and 7 bases from J; junction bases left unmatched: 5. The CDR3 DNA follows: TGTGCCAGCAGCTCCCGAGCGGGGGAGCAGTACTTC. Amino acid sequence: CASSSRAGEQYF.

The sample holds many counts of this clonotype. V and J are TRBV2 and TRBJ1-1; 7 nucleotides match TRBD1. The CDR3 contains 14 residues. Per germline, CDR1 SNHLY and CDR2 FYNNEI. The V segment lost 6 bases and the J segment 1 base; nucleotides outside the gene matches: 5. In DNA, the CDR3 is TGTGCCAGCAGCGAGAGACAGGGGAACACTGAAGCTTTCTTT. It translates to CASSERQGNTEAFF. Full variable domain (remainder filled in from reference TRBV2 and TRBJ1-1): EPEVTQTPSHQVTQMGQEVILRCVPISNHLYFYWYRQILGQKVEFLVSFYNNEISEKSEIFDDQFSVERPDGSNFTLKIRSTKLEDSAMYFCASSERQGNTEAFFGQGTRLTVV.

This clonotype was detected ten times or more. The chain uses TRBV7-9 and TRBJ1-6; D is possibly TRBD1 (5 bases). Trimming stripped 5 bases from V and 9 bases from J, with 11 bases between. CDR3 size: 13 residues. Looked up from germline, CDR1 is SEHNR and CDR2 is FQNEAQ (reference sequence). For the CDR3, the DNA is TGTGCCAGCAGCCTCGACAGTTTTTCACCCCTCCACTTT. Translating gives CASSLDSFSPLHF.

This clonotype appeared many times. The chain carries TRBV7-8 and TRBJ2-1; D perhaps matches TRBD2 (6 bases). This CDR3 region has 16 residues. The germline V gene encodes CDR1 SGHVS and CDR2 FQNEAQ. Trimming stripped 5 bases from V and 1 base from J, with 15 bases between. CDR3 sequence (DNA): TGTGCCAGCAGCCATAGAGGGACTGGTTCCTACAATGAGCAGTTCTTC. It codes for CASSHRGTGSYNEQFF.

The rearrangement uses TRBV5-4 and TRBJ2-3, with D tentatively TRBD1 (6 bases). The germline V gene encodes CDR1 SGHNT and CDR2 YYREEE (reference sequence). CDR3 length equals 13 residues. Trimming pared 5 bases from V and 2 bases from J, leaving 9 bases between. The CDR3 protein is CASSPGATDTQYF. In nucleotides, the CDR3 is TGTGCCAGCAGTCCAGGGGCCACAGATACGCAGTATTTT.

This chain links TRBV18 with TRBJ2-2, with a tentative D call TRBD2 (6 bases). CDR1 and CDR2 from the germline V gene are KGHSH and LQKENI. The V and J ends lost 1 base and 5 bases respectively, with 11 bases between them. This CDR3 has 15 amino acids. The CDR3 coding sequence is TGTGCCAGCTCACCACGGGGACTTTCTACCGGGGAGCTGTTTTTT. Amino acid sequence: CASSPRGLSTGELFF. The complete variable domain, with remaining parts taken from reference TRBV18 and TRBJ2-2, reads NAGVMQNPRHLVRRRGQEARLRCSPMKGHSHVYWYRQLPEEGLKFMVYLQKENIIDESGMPKERFSAEFPKEGPSILRIQQVVRGDSAAYFCASSPRGLSTGELFFGEGSRLTVL.

V gene TRBV28 combines with J gene TRBJ2-7, with D possibly TRBD2 on 5 matching bases. The V and J ends lost 3 bases and 3 bases respectively, with 6 bases between them. Per the germline V gene, CDR1 is MDHEN and CDR2 is SYDVKM. The CDR3 totals 12 residues. The CDR3 protein is CASSFSGYEQYF. CDR3 nucleotides: TGTGCCAGCAGTTTCAGCGGCTACGAGCAGTACTTC.

The chain recombines TRBV19 with TRBJ2-3; D uncertain. In germline, CDR1 is LNHDA, CDR2 SQIVND (reference sequence). The CDR3 is 15 residues long. V lost 5 bases and J 0 bases, leaving 12 bases between the germline ends. The CDR3 is CASSVGPYSTDTQYF. The CDR3 region has the DNA TGTGCCAGTAGTGTTGGTCCTTACAGCACAGATACGCAGTATTTT.

The table lists this clonotype with many counts. V and J are TRBV7-2 and TRBJ1-1; unclear D gene. The CDR3 runs to 13 residues. The V gene lost 1 base and the J gene lost 8 bases, with 11 bases spanning the gap. In germline, CDR1 is SGHTA, CDR2 FQGNSA. CDR3 residues: CASSLGPPGEAFF. DNA for the CDR3: TGTGCCAGCAGCTTAGGCCCGCCGGGGGAAGCTTTCTTT.

This clonotype occurred many times. The chain employs TRBV2 and TRBJ1-6; D not resolved. The CDR3 is 14 residues long. The ends were cut back, 2 bases at V and 4 bases at J, with 6 bases in the middle. The germline CDR1 and CDR2 sequences are SNHLY and FYNNEI. The chain's CDR3 is CASSERLYNSPLHF. Here the CDR3 DNA reads TGTGCCAGCAGTGAACGGCTTTATAATTCACCCCTCCACTTT.